This section outlines one T cell receptor (beta chain) sequence together with its context. Antigen unknown. Per-sample PBMC isolation yielded at least 6.5 million cells. Looked up from germline, CDR1 is DFQATT and CDR2 is SNEGSKA (reference sequence). V was trimmed by 1 base and J by 0 bases, leaving 16 bases between them. This CDR3 is built from 17 residues. A sample-barcoded 5' primer and a J-beta primer mix were used in a second PCR of roughly 7 to 12 cycles. TCRdb re-derived calls from the 5' RACE reads in MiXCR, one entry per CDR3 protein. The profile covers around 1,500,000 distinct CDR3 sequences, with roughly 40% appearing a single time and around 8% taken by the ten largest. The sample belongs to a study of blood T cells in healthy people across ages. For the study at large: For every two T cells, template switching captured about one barcoded beta molecule.

Study results and limitations: Estimates based on one million T cells were treated as lower bounds. Diversity was higher, and naive CD4+ cells more numerous, in long-lived donors than in aged donors.

The chain carries TRBV20-1 and TRBJ2-1, with no clear D. The sequenced sample was blood. The receptor comes from a woman in her late teens or twenties in good health. The CDR3 nucleotides are TGCAGTGCTAGAGGCCGCGGCAGGACGAGCTCCTACAATGAGCAGTTCTTC. Encoded protein: CSARGRGRTSSYNEQFF.